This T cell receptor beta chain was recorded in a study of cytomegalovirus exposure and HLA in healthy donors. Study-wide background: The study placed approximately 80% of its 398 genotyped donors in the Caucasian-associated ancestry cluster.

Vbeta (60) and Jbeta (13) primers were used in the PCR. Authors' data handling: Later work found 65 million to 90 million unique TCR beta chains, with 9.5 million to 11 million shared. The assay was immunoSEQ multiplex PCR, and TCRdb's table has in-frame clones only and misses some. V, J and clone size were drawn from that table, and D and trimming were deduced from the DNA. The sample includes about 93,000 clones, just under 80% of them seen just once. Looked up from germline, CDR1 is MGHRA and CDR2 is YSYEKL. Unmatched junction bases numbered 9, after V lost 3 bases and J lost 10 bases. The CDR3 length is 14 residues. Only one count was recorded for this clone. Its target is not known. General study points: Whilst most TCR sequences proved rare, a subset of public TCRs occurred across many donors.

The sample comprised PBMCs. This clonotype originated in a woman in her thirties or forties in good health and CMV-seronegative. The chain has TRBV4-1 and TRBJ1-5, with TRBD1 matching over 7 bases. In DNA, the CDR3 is TGCGCCAGCAGCCATACAGGGGACGGTAAACCCCAGCATTTT. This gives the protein CASSHTGDGKPQHF.